This entry lists 3 T cell receptor beta chains sequenced from one sample in a study of T cells in localized non-small cell lung cancer. Sequencing used immunoSEQ multiplex PCR; TCRdb keeps in-frame clones, though not all of them. This table holds roughly 38,000 clones, roughly 88% found once. Sequenced material: peripheral blood mononuclear cells, taken before any cancer treatment. These receptor sequences come from a male donor at least 60 years old with stage II lung adenocarcinoma.

DNA for the CDR3: TGTGCCAGCAGGGAGGGACAGGACTATGGCTACACCTTC. As protein: CASREGQDYGYTF. The chain joins TRBV2 to TRBJ1-2, with 8 bases that match TRBD1. CDR1 is SNHLY, CDR2 FYNNEI, per germline. The CDR3 is 13 residues long. Trimming took 6 bases from V and 3 from J; bases not matched to a gene: 3.

The V gene is TRBV18, the J gene TRBJ2-2; D tentatively reads TRBD1 or TRBD2 (5 bases each). The germline V gene encodes CDR1 KGHSH and CDR2 LQKENI. V was cut by 2 bases and J by 5 bases, with 9 bases left in between. The CDR3 consists of 14 residues. The CDR3 DNA reads TGTGCCAGCTCACCAGGGACCACGACCGGGGAGCTGTTTTTT. Translating it yields CASSPGTTTGELFF.

The chain carries TRBV4-1 and TRBJ1-6, with D possibly TRBD1 on 5 matching bases. Germline V gene data show CDR1 as MGHRA and CDR2 as YSYEKL. The length of the CDR3 is 16 residues. Trimming shortened V by 0 bases and J by 9 bases, and 15 bases separated the two germline ends. In DNA form, the CDR3 reads TGCGCCAGCAGCCAAGATGGGCAGGGAAGTTCTTCACCCCTCCACTTT. Its protein product is CASSQDGQGSSSPLHF.